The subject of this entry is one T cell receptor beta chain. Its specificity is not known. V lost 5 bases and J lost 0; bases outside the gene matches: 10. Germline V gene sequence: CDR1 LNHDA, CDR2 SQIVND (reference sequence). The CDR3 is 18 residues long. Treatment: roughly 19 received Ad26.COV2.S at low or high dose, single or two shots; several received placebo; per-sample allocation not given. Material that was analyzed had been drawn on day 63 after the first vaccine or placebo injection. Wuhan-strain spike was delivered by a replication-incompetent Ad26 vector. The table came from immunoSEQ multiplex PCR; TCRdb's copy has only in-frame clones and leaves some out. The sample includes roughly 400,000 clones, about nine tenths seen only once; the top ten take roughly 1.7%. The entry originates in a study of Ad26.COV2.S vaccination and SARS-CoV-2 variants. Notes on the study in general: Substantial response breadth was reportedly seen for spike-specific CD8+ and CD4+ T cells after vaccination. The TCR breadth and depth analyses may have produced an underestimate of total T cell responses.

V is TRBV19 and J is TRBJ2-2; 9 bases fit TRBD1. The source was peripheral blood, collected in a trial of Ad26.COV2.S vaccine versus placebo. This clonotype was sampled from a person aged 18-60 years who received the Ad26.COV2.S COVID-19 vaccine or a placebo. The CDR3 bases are TGTGCCAGTAGTCCCGGGACAGGGAACCTAGCGAACACCGGGGAGCTGTTTTTT. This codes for CASSPGTGNLANTGELFF. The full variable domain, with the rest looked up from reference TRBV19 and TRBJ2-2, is DGGITQSPKYLFRKEGQNVTLSCEQNLNHDAMYWYRQDPGQGLRLIYYSQIVNDFQKGDIAEGYSVSREKKESFPLTVTSAQKNPTAFYLCASSPGTGNLANTGELFFGEGSRLTVL.